This paragraph covers one T cell receptor (beta chain) sequence. Its matching antigen is unknown. This entry is derived from a study of OX40 agonist ivuxolimab in advanced cancers. CDR3 length: 16 residues. Trimming took 6 bases from V and 2 from J; bases not matched to a gene: 8. Germline CDR1 and CDR2: SGHVS and FQNEAQ. TCRdb keeps only in-frame clones here, not all; method: immunoSEQ multiplex PCR. Here the sample spans some 45,000 clones, roughly 93% being singletons. Study outcomes and limitations: The study observed clonal expansion of CD4+ and CD8+ blood T cells by week 6 at 0.1 to 3.0 mg/kg.

The sample in question was CD4+ or CD8+ T cells sorted from blood, obtained in a trial of the OX40 agonist ivuxolimab. This sequence originates from an adult with an advanced solid tumor such as melanoma, head and neck, liver or kidney cancer. The chain is built from TRBV7-8 and TRBJ2-5, with 11 bases identical to TRBD2. The CDR3 loop is CASRQRTSGYQETQYF. The CDR3 DNA is TGTGCCAGCAGGCAACGGACTAGCGGGTATCAAGAGACCCAGTACTTC.